This note documents a single TCR beta chain sequence. Its matching antigen is unknown. The sample originates from a study of graft-versus-host responses after intestinal transplantation. Regarding the study as a whole: Some patients had graft-donor T cell macrochimerism, and their allografts showed high graft-versus-host to host-versus-graft clonal ratios. Ileal or blood samples showed some GvH clones first, and such clones were also found in recipient marrow.

Produced via immunoSEQ multiplex PCR; TCRdb's table is partial and in-frame only. The sample lists some 97,000 clones, roughly 87% occurring once. Germline-derived CDR1 and CDR2 are SGHRS and YFSETQ. The CDR3 runs to 12 residues. V was clipped by 3 bases and J by 4 bases, with 7 bases between them. The chain has TRBV5-1 and TRBJ1-2; D is possibly TRBD1 (5 bases). The sample was unstimulated CD4+ T cells sorted from spleen or lymph node cells, taken before transplant. The source is a human donor who was the organ donor for an intestinal transplant. DNA of the CDR3: TGCGCCAGCAGCTGGGACGGCTATGGCTACACCTTC. Its translation is CASSWDGYGYTF. The full variable domain, its missing parts supplied by reference TRBV5-1 and TRBJ1-2, is KAGVTQTPRYLIKTRGQQVTLSCSPISGHRSVSWYQQTPGQGLQFLFEYFSETQRNKGNFPGRFSGRQFSNSRSEMNVSTLELGDSALYLCASSWDGYGYTFGSGTRLTVV.